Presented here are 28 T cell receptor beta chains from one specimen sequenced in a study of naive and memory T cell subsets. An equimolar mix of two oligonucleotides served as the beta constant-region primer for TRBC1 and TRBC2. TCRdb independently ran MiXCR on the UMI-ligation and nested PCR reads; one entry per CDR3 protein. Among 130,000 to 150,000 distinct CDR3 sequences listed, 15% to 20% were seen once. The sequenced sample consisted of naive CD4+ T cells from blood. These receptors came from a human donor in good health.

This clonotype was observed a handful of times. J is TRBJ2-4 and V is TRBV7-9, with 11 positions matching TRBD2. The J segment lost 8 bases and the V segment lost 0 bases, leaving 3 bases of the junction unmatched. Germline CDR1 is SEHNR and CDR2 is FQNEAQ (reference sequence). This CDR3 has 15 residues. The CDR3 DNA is TGTGCCAGCAGCTTAGCACTAGCGGGAGTCGACATTCAGTACTTC. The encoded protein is CASSLALAGVDIQYF. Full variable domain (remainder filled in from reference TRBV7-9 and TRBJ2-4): DTGVSQNPRHKITKRGQNVTFRCDPISEHNRLYWYRQTLGQGPEFLTYFQNEAQLEKSRLLSDRFSAERPKGSFSTLEIQRTEQGDSAMYLCASSLALAGVDIQYFGAGTRLSVL.

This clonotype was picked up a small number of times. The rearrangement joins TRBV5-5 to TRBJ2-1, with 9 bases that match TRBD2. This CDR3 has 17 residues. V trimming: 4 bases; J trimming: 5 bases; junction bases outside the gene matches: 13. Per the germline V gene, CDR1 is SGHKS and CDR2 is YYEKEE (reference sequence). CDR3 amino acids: CASSLGVHLAGNNEQFF. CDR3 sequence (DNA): TGTGCCAGCAGCCTGGGGGTTCATCTAGCGGGGAACAATGAGCAGTTCTTC.

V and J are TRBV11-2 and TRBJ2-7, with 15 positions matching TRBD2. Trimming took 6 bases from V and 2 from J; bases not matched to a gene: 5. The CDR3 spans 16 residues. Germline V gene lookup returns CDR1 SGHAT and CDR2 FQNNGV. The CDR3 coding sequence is TGTGCCAGCAGAAGGGGACTAGCGGGAGGCCCCTACGAGCAGTACTTC. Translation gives CASRRGLAGGPYEQYF.

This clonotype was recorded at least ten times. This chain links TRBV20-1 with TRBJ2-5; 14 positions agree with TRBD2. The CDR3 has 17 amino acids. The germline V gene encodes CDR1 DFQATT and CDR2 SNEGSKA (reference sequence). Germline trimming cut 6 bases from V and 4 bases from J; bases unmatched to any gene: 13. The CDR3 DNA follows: TGCAGTGCCGGAAGACTAGCGGGAGGGCCCTGGGGAGAGACCCAGTACTTC. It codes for CSAGRLAGGPWGETQYF.

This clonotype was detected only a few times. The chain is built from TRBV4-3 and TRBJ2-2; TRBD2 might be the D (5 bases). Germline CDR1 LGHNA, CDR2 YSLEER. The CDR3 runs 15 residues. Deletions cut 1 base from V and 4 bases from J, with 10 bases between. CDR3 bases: TGCGCCAGCAGCCAAGTCCCCGGGGTCACCGGGGAGCTGTTTTTT. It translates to CASSQVPGVTGELFF.

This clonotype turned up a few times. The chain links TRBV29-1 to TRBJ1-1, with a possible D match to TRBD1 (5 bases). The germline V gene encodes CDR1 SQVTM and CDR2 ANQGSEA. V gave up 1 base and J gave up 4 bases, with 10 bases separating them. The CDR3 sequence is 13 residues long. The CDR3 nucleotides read TGCAGCGTTGAAGGGGGCGCGGGCACTGAAGCTTTCTTT. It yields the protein CSVEGGAGTEAFF.

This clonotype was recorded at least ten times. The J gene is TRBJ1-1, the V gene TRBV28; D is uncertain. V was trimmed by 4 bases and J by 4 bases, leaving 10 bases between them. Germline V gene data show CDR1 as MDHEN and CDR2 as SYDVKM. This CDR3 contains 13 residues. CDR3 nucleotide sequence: TGTGCCAGCAGTTCCCTTGGAGTCACTGAAGCTTTCTTT. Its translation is CASSSLGVTEAFF.

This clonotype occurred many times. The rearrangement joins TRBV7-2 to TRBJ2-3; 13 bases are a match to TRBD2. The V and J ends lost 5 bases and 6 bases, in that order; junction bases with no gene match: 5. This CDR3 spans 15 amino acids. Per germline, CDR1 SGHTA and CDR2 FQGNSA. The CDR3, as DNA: TGTGCCAGCAGCACTAGCGGGAGGGCCGGGGATACGCAGTATTTT. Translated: CASSTSGRAGDTQYF.

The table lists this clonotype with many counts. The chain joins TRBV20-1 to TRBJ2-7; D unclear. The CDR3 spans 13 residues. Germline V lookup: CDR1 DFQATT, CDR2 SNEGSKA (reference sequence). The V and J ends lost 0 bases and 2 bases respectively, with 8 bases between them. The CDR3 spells CSARDTAAYEQYF. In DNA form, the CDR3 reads TGCAGTGCTAGAGATACGGCAGCCTACGAGCAGTACTTC.

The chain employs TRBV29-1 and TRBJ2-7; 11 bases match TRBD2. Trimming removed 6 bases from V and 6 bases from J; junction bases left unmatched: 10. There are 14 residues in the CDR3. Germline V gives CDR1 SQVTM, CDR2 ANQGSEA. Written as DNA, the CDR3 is TGCAGCGTAAAGGGACTAGCGGTCGGGAGCGAGCAGTACTTC. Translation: CSVKGLAVGSEQYF.

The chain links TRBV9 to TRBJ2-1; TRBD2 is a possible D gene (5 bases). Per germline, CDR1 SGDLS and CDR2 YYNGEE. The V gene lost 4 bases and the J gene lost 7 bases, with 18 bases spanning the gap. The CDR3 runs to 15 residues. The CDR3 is CASSLVISERNEQFF. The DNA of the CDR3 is TGTGCCAGCAGCCTGGTCATTAGCGAGCGGAATGAGCAGTTCTTC.

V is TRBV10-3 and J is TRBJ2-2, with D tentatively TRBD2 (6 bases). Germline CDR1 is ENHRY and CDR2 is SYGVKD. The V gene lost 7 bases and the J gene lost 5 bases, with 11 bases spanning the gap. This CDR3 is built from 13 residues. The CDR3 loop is CAITREPTGELFF. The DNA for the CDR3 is TGTGCCATCACCCGGGAGCCGACCGGGGAGCTGTTTTTT.

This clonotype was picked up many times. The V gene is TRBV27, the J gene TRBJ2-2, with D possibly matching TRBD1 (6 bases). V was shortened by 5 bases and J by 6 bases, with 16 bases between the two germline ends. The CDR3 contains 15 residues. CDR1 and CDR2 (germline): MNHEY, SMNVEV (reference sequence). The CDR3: CASSPDLNRAGELFF. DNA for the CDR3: TGTGCCAGCAGTCCGGACCTTAACAGGGCCGGGGAGCTGTTTTTT.

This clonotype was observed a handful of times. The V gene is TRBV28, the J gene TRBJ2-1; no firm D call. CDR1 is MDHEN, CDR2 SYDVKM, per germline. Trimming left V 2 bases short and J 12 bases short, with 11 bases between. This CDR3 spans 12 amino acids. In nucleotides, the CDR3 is TGTGCCAGCAGTTTAGGCAGAATAGGGCAGTTCTTC. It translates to CASSLGRIGQFF.

The CDR3, as DNA: TGTGCCAGCGGACGTGGGCTGCAGGAGACCCAGTACTTC. It translates to CASGRGLQETQYF. This chain connects TRBV11-2 to TRBJ2-5, with D uncertain. The germline V gene encodes CDR1 SGHAT and CDR2 FQNNGV. V lost 8 bases and J lost 5, with 15 bases in between. CDR3 length: 13 residues. The variable domain in full, with the rest retrieved from reference TRBV11-2 and TRBJ2-5, is EAGVAQSPRYKIIEKRQSVAFWCNPISGHATLYWYQQILGQGPKLLIQFQNNGVVDDSQLPKDRFSAERLKGVDSTLKIQPAKLEDSAVYLCASGRGLQETQYFGPGTRLLVL.

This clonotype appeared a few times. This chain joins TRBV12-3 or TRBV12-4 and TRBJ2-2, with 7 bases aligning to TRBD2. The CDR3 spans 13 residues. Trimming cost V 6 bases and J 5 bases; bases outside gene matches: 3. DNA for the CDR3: TGTGCCAGCAGCCAGCGGGGAACCGGGGAGCTGTTTTTT. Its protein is CASSQRGTGELFF.

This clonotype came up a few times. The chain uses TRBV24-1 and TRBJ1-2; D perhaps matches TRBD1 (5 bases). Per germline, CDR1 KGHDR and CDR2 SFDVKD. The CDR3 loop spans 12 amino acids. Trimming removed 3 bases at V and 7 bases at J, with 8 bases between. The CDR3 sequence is CATSDDRTGYTF. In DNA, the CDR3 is TGTGCCACCAGTGATGACAGAACTGGCTACACCTTC.

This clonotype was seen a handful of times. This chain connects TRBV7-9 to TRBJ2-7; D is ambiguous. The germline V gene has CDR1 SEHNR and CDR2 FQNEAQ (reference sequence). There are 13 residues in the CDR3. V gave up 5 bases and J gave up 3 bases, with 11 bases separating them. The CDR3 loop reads CASSLTSFYEQYF. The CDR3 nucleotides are TGTGCCAGCAGCCTCACATCCTTCTACGAGCAGTACTTC. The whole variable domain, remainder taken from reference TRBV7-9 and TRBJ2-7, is DTGVSQNPRHKITKRGQNVTFRCDPISEHNRLYWYRQTLGQGPEFLTYFQNEAQLEKSRLLSDRFSAERPKGSFSTLEIQRTEQGDSAMYLCASSLTSFYEQYFGPGTRLTVT.

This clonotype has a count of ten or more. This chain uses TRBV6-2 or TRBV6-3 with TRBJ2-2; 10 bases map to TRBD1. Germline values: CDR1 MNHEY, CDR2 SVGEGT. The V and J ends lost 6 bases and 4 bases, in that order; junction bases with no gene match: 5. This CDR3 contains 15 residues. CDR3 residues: CASRRGTGATGELFF. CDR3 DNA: TGTGCCAGCAGGCGCGGGACAGGGGCCACCGGGGAGCTGTTTTTT.

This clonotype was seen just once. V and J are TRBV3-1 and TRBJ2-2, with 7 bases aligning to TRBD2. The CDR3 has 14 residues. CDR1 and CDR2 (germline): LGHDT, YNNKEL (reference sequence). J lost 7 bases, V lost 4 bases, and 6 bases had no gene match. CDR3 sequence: CASSPPAGLGELFF. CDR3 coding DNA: TGTGCCAGCAGCCCCCCAGCGGGACTCGGGGAGCTGTTTTTT.

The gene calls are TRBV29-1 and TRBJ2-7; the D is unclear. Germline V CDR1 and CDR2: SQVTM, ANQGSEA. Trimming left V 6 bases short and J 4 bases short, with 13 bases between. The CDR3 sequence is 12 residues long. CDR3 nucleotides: TGCAGCGTGGGAACATCGGTGTACGAGCAGTACTTC. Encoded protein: CSVGTSVYEQYF.

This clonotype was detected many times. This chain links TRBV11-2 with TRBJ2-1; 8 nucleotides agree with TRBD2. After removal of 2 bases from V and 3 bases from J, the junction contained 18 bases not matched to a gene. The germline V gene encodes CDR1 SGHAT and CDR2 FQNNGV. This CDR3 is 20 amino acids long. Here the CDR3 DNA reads TGTGCCAGCAGCTTAAGGGGACACATGGGGGGACTAGACATCTACAATGAGCAGTTCTTC. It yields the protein CASSLRGHMGGLDIYNEQFF.

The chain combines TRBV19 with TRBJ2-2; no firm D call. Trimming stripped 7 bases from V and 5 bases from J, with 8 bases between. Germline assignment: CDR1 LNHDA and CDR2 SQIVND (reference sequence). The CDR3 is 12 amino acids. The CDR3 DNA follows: TGTGCCAGTACTGCGAGGACCGGGGAGCTGTTTTTT. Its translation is CASTARTGELFF.

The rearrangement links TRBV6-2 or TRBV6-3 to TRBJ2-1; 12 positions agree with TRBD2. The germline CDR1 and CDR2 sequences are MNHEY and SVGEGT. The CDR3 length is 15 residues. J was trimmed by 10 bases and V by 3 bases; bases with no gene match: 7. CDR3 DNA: TGTGCCAGCAGTTATACTGTGGGACTAGCGGGCGAGCAGTTCTTC. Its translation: CASSYTVGLAGEQFF.

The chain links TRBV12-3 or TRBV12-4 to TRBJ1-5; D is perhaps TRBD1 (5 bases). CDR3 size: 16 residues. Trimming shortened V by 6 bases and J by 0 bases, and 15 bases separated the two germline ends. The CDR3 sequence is CASSDLQGTSNQPQHF. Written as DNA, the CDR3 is TGTGCCAGCAGCGATTTGCAGGGAACTAGCAATCAGCCCCAGCATTTT.

CDR3: CASSLVNSPLHF. Here the CDR3 DNA reads TGTGCCAGCAGTTTAGTTAATTCACCCCTCCACTTT. The V and J genes are TRBV12-3 or TRBV12-4 and TRBJ1-6, with D uncertain. V was shortened by 1 base and J by 6 bases, with 1 base between the two germline ends. This CDR3 region has 12 residues.

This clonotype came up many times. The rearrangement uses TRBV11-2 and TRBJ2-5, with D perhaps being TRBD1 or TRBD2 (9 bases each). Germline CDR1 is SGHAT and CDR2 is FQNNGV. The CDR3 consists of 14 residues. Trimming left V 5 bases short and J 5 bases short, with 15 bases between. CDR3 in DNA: TGTGCCAGCAGCCCTAGCGGGACAGGGGAGACCCAGTACTTC. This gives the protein CASSPSGTGETQYF. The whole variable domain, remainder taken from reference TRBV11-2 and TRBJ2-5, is EAGVAQSPRYKIIEKRQSVAFWCNPISGHATLYWYQQILGQGPKLLIQFQNNGVVDDSQLPKDRFSAERLKGVDSTLKIQPAKLEDSAVYLCASSPSGTGETQYFGPGTRLLVL.

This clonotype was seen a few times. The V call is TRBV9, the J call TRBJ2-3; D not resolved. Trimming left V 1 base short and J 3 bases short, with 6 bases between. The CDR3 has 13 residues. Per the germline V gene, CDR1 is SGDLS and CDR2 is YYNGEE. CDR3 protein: CASSVRTTDTQYF. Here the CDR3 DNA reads TGTGCCAGCAGCGTACGAACAACAGATACGCAGTATTTT.